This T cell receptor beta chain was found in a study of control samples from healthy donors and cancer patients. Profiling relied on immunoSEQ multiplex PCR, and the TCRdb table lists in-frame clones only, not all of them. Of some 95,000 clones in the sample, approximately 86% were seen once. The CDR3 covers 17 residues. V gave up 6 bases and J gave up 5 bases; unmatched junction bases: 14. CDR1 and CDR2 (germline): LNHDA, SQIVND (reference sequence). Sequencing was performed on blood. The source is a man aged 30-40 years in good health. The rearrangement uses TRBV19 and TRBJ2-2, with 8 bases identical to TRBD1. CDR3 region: CASRYLSGQGKTGELFF. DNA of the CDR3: TGTGCCAGTAGATACCTCTCCGGACAGGGTAAAACCGGGGAGCTGTTTTTT.